Listed here are 22 T cell receptor beta chains from one sample, sequenced in a study of cytomegalovirus exposure and HLA in healthy donors. Data came from immunoSEQ multiplex PCR; TCRdb stores just in-frame clones and leaves some out. The sample holds hundreds of thousands of clones, 75% to 90% seen once. What was sequenced was PBMCs. Receptors originate from a woman younger than 30 in good health and CMV-seronegative.

The chain employs TRBV4-1 and TRBJ2-1, with 10 bases that match TRBD2. J was trimmed by 6 bases and V by 4 bases; bases with no gene match: 12. Germline V lookup: CDR1 MGHRA, CDR2 YSYEKL. The CDR3 is 17 residues long. The DNA of the CDR3 is TGCGCCAGCAGCCTCTCCGTCAGGAGCGGGGGGGCCAATGAGCAGTTCTTC. Translating it yields CASSLSVRSGGANEQFF.

The V call is TRBV5-1, the J call TRBJ1-1; 9 bases line up with TRBD1. Germline assignment: CDR1 SGHRS and CDR2 YFSETQ. V dropped 3 bases and J dropped 4; count of bases not matched to a gene: 4. The CDR3 loop spans 14 amino acids. The CDR3 region is CASSYQGQGTEAFF. The CDR3, as DNA: TGCGCCAGCAGCTACCAGGGACAGGGCACTGAAGCTTTCTTT.

CDR3 coding DNA: TGTGCCAGCAGCGTAGAAGCCGAGCGGGACTACGAGCAGTACTTC. This encodes CASSVEAERDYEQYF. The chain uses TRBV9 and TRBJ2-7, with 7 bases aligning to TRBD2. Germline CDR1 is SGDLS and CDR2 is YYNGEE. This CDR3 is built from 15 residues. Unmatched junction bases numbered 6, after V lost 0 bases and J lost 3 bases.

This clone was seen a handful of times. This sample includes further DNA sequences coding for the same CDR3. The genes are TRBV2 and TRBJ1-2, with 8 bases that match TRBD1. The CDR3 runs to 12 residues. The germline V gene has CDR1 SNHLY and CDR2 FYNNEI. V was clipped by 4 bases and J by 6 bases; unmatched bases: 1. The CDR3: CASSVTGDGYTF. CDR3 coding DNA: TGTGCCAGCAGTGTGACAGGGGATGGCTACACCTTC.

J is TRBJ2-5 and V is TRBV6-1; perhaps TRBD2 as D (5 bases). Germline V gene sequence: CDR1 MNHNS, CDR2 SASEGT. Between the trimmed V and J ends, which lost 4 bases and 4 bases, there was a span of 13 bases. CDR3 size: 14 residues. The CDR3 is CASSARRQLETQYF. The CDR3 region has the DNA TGTGCCAGCAGTGCACGGAGGCAGTTAGAGACCCAGTACTTC.

The CDR3 nucleotides read TGTGCCAGCACGGGACAGTCCTACGAGCAGTACTTC. Translating it yields CASTGQSYEQYF. The V call is TRBV19, the J call TRBJ2-7; TRBD1 agrees at 7 bases. The V and J ends lost 9 bases and 1 base, in that order; junction bases with no gene match: 3. Germline V lookup: CDR1 LNHDA, CDR2 SQIVND (reference sequence). The CDR3 has 12 residues.

This chain connects TRBV5-6 to TRBJ2-3; 10 bases map to TRBD2. Per the germline V gene, CDR1 is SGHDT and CDR2 is YYEEEE. V was pared by 2 bases and J by 4 bases, with 7 bases of the junction left unmatched. The CDR3 contains 16 residues. CDR3 nucleotide sequence: TGTGCCAGCAGCTTACGAGCGGGAGGGCGGCCAGATACGCAGTATTTT. Its translation is CASSLRAGGRPDTQYF. The full variable domain, with the rest looked up from reference TRBV5-6 and TRBJ2-3, is DAGVTQSPTHLIKTRGQQVTLRCSPKSGHDTVSWYQQALGQGPQFIFQYYEEEERQRGNFPDRFSGHQFPNYSSELNVNALLLGDSALYLCASSLRAGGRPDTQYFGPGTRLTVL.

V is TRBV7-8 and J is TRBJ2-7, with TRBD2 matching 7 bases. The V gene's germline CDR1 is SGHVS and CDR2 FQNEAQ. This CDR3 comprises 19 residues. The V gene end was trimmed by 2 bases and the J gene end by 3 bases; junction bases not matched to a gene: 19. CDR3 sequence reads: CASSLFSSVMVAGIYEQYF. CDR3 nucleotides: TGTGCCAGCAGCTTATTCTCCTCCGTGATGGTAGCGGGCATCTACGAGCAGTACTTC. The variable domain in full, completed from reference TRBV7-8 and TRBJ2-7, reads GAGVSQSPRYKVAKRGQDVALRCDPISGHVSLFWYQQALGQGPEFLTYFQNEAQLDKSGLPSDRFFAERPEGSVSTLKIQRTQQEDSAVYLCASSLFSSVMVAGIYEQYFGPGTRLTVT.

The gene calls are TRBV29-1 and TRBJ2-7; possible D gene TRBD1, 5 bases. Between the trimmed V and J ends, which lost 2 bases and 2 bases, there was a span of 7 bases. This CDR3 is 12 amino acids long. Germline V CDR1 and CDR2: SQVTM, ANQGSEA. CDR3 sequence: CSVEQGAYEQYF. In DNA, the CDR3 is TGCAGCGTTGAACAGGGCGCCTACGAGCAGTACTTC.

This chain uses TRBV6-5 with TRBJ2-1, with D possibly matching TRBD1 (5 bases). CDR1 and CDR2 from the germline V gene are MNHEY and SVGAGI. Trimming took off 6 bases at V and 9 bases at J, with 18 bases between the two ends. The CDR3 is 14 residues long. CDR3 sequence reads: CASRDYEQDGEQFF. The CDR3 region has the DNA TGTGCCAGCAGAGATTACGAACAGGATGGTGAGCAGTTCTTC.

The chain has TRBV6-5 and TRBJ2-7, with TRBD1 matching over 7 bases. The germline CDR1 and CDR2 sequences are MNHEY and SVGAGI. Germline trimming cut 3 bases from V and 2 bases from J; bases unmatched to any gene: 4. The CDR3 is 14 residues long. The DNA of the CDR3 is TGTGCCAGCAGTTATGGACAGGCGACCTACGAGCAGTACTTC. Residues: CASSYGQATYEQYF.

This clone was found once. This rearrangement joins TRBV7-2 to TRBJ2-2, with 8 bases that match TRBD1. Trimming cost V 5 bases and J 6 bases; bases outside gene matches: 8. From germline, CDR1 is SGHTA and CDR2 FQGNSA. The CDR3 loop spans 15 amino acids. In nucleotides, the CDR3 is TGTGCCAGCAGCAACCAGGGGGCGCCTCCCGGGGAGCTGTTTTTT. It yields the protein CASSNQGAPPGELFF. Drawing the rest from reference TRBV7-2 and TRBJ2-2, the complete variable domain is GAGVSQSPSNKVTEKGKDVELRCDPISGHTALYWYRQSLGQGLEFLIYFQGNSAPDKSGLPSDRFSAERTGGSVSTLTIQRTQQEDSAVYLCASSNQGAPPGELFFGEGSRLTVL.

The V call is TRBV5-4, the J call TRBJ1-2, with D possibly matching TRBD1 (5 bases). CDR3 length: 16 amino acids. Trimming took off 5 bases at V and 2 bases at J, with 19 bases between the two ends. Germline V gene data show CDR1 as SGHNT and CDR2 as YYREEE (reference sequence). The CDR3 is CASRHGAQGVNYGYTF. The CDR3 nucleotides read TGTGCCAGCAGACATGGAGCGCAGGGTGTCAACTATGGCTACACCTTC.

This chain connects TRBV6-5 to TRBJ2-5; TRBD2 matches 8 bases. This CDR3 is 14 amino acids long. V lost 7 bases, J lost 5 bases, and 9 bases stayed unmatched. Germline lookup yields CDR1 MNHEY and CDR2 SVGAGI. The CDR3 sequence is CASTGLSGTETQYF. The CDR3, as DNA: TGTGCCAGCACCGGACTTAGCGGGACGGAGACCCAGTACTTC.

In DNA form, the CDR3 reads TGTGCCAGCAGCGTAGTCGGGACAGGTCCCGAAAAACTGTTTTTT. Translated: CASSVVGTGPEKLFF. The chain carries TRBV9 and TRBJ1-4, with 8 bases fitting TRBD1. V lost 0 bases to trimming and J lost 8 bases; unmatched junction nucleotides: 6. The CDR3 has 15 amino acids. The germline CDR1 and CDR2 sequences are SGDLS and YYNGEE.

CDR3 protein: CASSFTGIGEKLFF. In nucleotides, the CDR3 is TGCGCCAGCAGCTTCACAGGGATCGGAGAAAAACTGTTTTTT. The gene calls are TRBV5-1 and TRBJ1-4, with D possibly TRBD1 on 6 matching bases. Trimming removed 2 bases from V and 8 bases from J, with 13 bases in between. In germline, CDR1 is SGHRS, CDR2 YFSETQ. CDR3 length: 14 amino acids. Variable domain in full (rest from reference TRBV5-1 and TRBJ1-4): KAGVTQTPRYLIKTRGQQVTLSCSPISGHRSVSWYQQTPGQGLQFLFEYFSETQRNKGNFPGRFSGRQFSNSRSEMNVSTLELGDSALYLCASSFTGIGEKLFFGSGTQLSVL.

The V call is TRBV4-1, the J call TRBJ2-3; TRBD2 aligns across 7 bases. The CDR3 length is 16 residues. Trimming removed 0 bases from V and 5 bases from J; junction bases left unmatched: 8. CDR1 is MGHRA and CDR2 is YSYEKL in the germline V gene. This CDR3 is CASSQDSSGEVDTQYF. CDR3 coding DNA: TGCGCCAGCAGCCAAGATTCTAGCGGTGAGGTAGATACGCAGTATTTT.

The J gene is TRBJ2-5, the V gene TRBV5-1, with D possibly TRBD1 on 5 matching bases. With 1 base removed from V and 5 bases from J, the gap between germline ends came to 15 bases. The CDR3 sequence is 15 residues long. The germline V gene has CDR1 SGHRS and CDR2 YFSETQ. The CDR3 is CASSLWGPLGETQYF. CDR3 in DNA: TGCGCCAGCAGCTTGTGGGGCCCTTTGGGGGAGACCCAGTACTTC.

The rearrangement uses TRBV23-1 and TRBJ1-2; D not resolved. TRBV23-1 is designated an ORF whose function remains uncertain. Trimming took 4 bases from V and 0 from J, leaving 18 bases between them. The CDR3 contains 17 residues. In nucleotides, the CDR3 is TGCGCCAGCAGTCTGGCAAGTCCCCTTCCCACTAACTATGGCTACACCTTC. Translated, it gives CASSLASPLPTNYGYTF.

This clone was seen a handful of times. Within the sample, other DNA sequences also encode this same CDR3. The chain recombines TRBV27 with TRBJ2-7, with 10 bases fitting TRBD2. J gave up 6 bases and V 4 bases, and 3 bases lay outside the gene matches. Germline CDR1 is MNHEY and CDR2 is SMNVEV (reference sequence). The CDR3 covers 13 residues. DNA of the CDR3: TGTGCCAGCAGTTCTAGCGGGAGAGGCGAGCAGTACTTC. Its protein product is CASSSSGRGEQYF.

This clone was seen more than once but under ten times. V usage is TRBV6-1 and J usage is TRBJ2-7; D is uncertain. V was clipped by 4 bases and J by 3 bases, with 13 bases between them. Germline V gene lookup returns CDR1 MNHNS and CDR2 SASEGT. There are 14 residues in the CDR3. The CDR3 DNA sequence: TGTGCCAGCAGTGTGGTCAGATCTGACTACGAGCAGTACTTC. Translation: CASSVVRSDYEQYF.

The chain has TRBV28 and TRBJ1-5, with TRBD1 matching 7 bases. The germline V gene encodes CDR1 MDHEN and CDR2 SYDVKM. The CDR3 loop spans 15 amino acids. V dropped 6 bases and J dropped 1; count of bases not matched to a gene: 6. CDR3 nucleotide sequence: TGTGCCAGCAGAGGGGGCTCCGCCAGCAATCAGCCCCAGCATTTT. It encodes CASRGGSASNQPQHF.